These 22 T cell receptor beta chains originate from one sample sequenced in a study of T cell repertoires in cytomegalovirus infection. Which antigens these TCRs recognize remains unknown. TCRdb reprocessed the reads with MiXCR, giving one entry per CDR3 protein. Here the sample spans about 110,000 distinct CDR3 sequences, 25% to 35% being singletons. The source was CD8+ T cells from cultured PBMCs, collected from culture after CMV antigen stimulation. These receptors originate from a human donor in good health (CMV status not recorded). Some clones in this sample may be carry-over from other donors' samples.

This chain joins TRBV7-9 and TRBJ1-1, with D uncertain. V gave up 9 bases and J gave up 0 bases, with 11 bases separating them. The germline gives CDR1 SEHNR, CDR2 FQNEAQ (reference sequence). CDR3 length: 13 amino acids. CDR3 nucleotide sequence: TGTGCCAGGAGGGAGGTGGTGAACACTGAAGCTTTCTTT. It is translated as CARREVVNTEAFF.

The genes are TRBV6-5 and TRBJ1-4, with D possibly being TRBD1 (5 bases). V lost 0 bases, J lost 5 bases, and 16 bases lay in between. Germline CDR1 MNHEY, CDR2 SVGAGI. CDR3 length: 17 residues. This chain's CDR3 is CASSYSPQGALNEKLFF. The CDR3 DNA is TGTGCCAGCAGTTACTCACCGCAGGGAGCCCTCAATGAAAAACTGTTTTTT.

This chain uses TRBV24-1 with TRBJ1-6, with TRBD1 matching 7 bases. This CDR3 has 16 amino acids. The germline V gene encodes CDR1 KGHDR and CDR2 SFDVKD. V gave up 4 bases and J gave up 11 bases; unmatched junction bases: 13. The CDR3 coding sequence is TGTGCCACCAGTGACAGAAGGGACAGCATTCCTGCACCCCTCCACTTT. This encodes CATSDRRDSIPAPLHF.

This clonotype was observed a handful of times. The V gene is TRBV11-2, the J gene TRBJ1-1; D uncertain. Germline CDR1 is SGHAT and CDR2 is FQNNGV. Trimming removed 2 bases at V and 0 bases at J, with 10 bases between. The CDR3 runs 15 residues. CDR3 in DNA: TGTGCCAGCAGCTTATTTGAAGGCCTGAACACTGAAGCTTTCTTT. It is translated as CASSLFEGLNTEAFF.

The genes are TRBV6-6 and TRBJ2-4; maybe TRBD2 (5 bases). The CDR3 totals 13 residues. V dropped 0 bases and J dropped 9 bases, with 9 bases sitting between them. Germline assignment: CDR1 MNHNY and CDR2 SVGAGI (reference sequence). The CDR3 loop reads CASSYSAGGIQYF. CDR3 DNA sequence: TGTGCCAGCAGTTACTCGGCGGGCGGCATTCAGTACTTC.

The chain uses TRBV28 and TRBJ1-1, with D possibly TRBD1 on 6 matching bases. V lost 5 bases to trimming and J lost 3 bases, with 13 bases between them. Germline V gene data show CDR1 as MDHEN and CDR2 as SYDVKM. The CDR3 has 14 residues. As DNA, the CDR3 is TGTGCCAGCAGTCCACACAGGGCGGACACTGAAGCTTTCTTT. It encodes CASSPHRADTEAFF.

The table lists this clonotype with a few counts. The CDR3: CASSQGQGGEQFF. In nucleotides, the CDR3 is TGCGCCAGCAGCCAGGGACAGGGTGGGGAGCAGTTCTTC. This rearrangement joins TRBV4-1 to TRBJ2-1; 9 bases fit TRBD1. J gave up 10 bases and V 3 bases, and 4 bases lay outside the gene matches. Germline V gene data show CDR1 as MGHRA and CDR2 as YSYEKL. The CDR3 runs to 13 residues.

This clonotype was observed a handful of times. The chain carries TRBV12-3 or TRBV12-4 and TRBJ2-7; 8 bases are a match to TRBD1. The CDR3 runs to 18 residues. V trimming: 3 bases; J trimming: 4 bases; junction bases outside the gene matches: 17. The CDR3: CASSFWAGGVGNGYEQYF. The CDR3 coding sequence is TGTGCCAGCAGTTTTTGGGCAGGGGGCGTGGGGAACGGTTACGAGCAGTACTTC.

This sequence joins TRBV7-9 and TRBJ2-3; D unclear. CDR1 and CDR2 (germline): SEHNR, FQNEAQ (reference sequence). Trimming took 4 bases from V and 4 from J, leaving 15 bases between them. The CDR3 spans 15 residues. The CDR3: CASSSHLSQADTQYF. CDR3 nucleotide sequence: TGTGCCAGCAGCTCCCACCTTAGCCAGGCAGATACGCAGTATTTT.

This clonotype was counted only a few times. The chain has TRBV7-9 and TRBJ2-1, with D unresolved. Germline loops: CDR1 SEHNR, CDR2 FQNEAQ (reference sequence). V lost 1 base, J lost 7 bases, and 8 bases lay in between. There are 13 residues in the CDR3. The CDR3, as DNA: TGTGCCAGCAGCTTAGGGCGCTGGAATGAGCAGTTCTTC. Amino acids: CASSLGRWNEQFF.

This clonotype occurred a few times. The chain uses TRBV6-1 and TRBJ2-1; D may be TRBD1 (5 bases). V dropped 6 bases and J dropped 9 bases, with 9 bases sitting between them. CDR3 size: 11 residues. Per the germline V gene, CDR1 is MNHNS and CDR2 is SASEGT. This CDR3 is CASSDSPEQFF. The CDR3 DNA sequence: TGTGCCAGCAGCGACAGCCCTGAGCAGTTCTTC.

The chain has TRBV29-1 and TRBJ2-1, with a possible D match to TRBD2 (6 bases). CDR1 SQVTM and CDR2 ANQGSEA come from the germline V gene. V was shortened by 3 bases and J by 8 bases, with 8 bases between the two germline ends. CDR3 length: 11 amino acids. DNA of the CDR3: TGCAGCGTTGAGCGGGGTGATGAGCAGTTCTTC. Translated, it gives CSVERGDEQFF.

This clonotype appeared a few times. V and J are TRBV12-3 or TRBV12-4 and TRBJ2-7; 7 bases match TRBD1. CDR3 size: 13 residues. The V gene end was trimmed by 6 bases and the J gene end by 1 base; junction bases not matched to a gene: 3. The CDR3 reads CASRGDSSYEQYF. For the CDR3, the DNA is TGTGCCAGCAGGGGGGACAGTTCCTACGAGCAGTACTTC.

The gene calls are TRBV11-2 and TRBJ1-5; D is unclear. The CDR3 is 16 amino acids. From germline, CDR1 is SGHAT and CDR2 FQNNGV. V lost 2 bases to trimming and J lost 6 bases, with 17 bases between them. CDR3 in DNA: TGTGCCAGCAGCTTATCGGCTGGGGAATCGGGTCAGCCCCAGCATTTT. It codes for CASSLSAGESGQPQHF. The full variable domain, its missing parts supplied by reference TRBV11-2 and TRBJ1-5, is EAGVAQSPRYKIIEKRQSVAFWCNPISGHATLYWYQQILGQGPKLLIQFQNNGVVDDSQLPKDRFSAERLKGVDSTLKIQPAKLEDSAVYLCASSLSAGESGQPQHFGDGTRLSIL.

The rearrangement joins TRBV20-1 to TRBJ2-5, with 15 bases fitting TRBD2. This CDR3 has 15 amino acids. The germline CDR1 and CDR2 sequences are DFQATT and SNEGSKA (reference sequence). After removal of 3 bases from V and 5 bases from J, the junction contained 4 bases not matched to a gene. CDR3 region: CSAREGLAGGETQYF. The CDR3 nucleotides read TGCAGTGCTAGGGAGGGACTAGCGGGGGGTGAGACCCAGTACTTC.

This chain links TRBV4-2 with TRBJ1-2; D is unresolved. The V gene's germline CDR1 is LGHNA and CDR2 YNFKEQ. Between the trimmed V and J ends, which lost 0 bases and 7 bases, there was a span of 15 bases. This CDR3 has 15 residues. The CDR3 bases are TGTGCCAGCAGCCAAGAGAATCATGTGGTGGCTGGCTACACCTTC. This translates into CASSQENHVVAGYTF.

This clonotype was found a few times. The CDR3 DNA is TGTGCCAGCAGTCCCTATGGACAGTTAGTGAACACTGAAGCTTTCTTT. As protein: CASSPYGQLVNTEAFF. The chain couples TRBV6-1 to TRBJ1-1; TRBD1 might be the D (6 bases). The germline gives CDR1 MNHNS, CDR2 SASEGT. Trimming took off 5 bases at V and 0 bases at J, with 16 bases between the two ends. This CDR3 comprises 16 residues.

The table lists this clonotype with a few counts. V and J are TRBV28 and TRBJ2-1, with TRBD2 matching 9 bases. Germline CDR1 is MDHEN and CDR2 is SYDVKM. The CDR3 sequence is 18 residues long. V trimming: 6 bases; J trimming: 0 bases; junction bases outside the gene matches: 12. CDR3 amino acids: CASRTLAGISSSYNEQFF. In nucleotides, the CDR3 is TGTGCCAGCAGAACGCTAGCGGGGATATCTAGCTCCTACAATGAGCAGTTCTTC.

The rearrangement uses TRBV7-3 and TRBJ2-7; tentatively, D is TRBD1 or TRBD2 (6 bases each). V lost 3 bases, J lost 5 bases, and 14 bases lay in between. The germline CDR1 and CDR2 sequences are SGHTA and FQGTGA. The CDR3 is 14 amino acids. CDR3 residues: CASSFIGGRDEQYF. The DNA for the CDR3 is TGTGCCAGCAGCTTCATCGGGGGCAGGGACGAGCAGTACTTC.

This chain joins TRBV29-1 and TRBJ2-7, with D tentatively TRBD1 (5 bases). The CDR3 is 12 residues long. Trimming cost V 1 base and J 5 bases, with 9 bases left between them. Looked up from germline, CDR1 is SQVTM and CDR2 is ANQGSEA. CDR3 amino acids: CSVEVQGNEQYF. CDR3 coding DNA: TGCAGCGTTGAAGTTCAGGGAAACGAGCAGTACTTC.

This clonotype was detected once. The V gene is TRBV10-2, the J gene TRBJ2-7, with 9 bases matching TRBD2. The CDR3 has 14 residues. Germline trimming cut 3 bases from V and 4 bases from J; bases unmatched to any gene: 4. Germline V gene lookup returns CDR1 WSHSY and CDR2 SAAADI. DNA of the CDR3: TGCGCCAGCAGTGATAAAGCGGGGGGATACGAGCAGTACTTC. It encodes CASSDKAGGYEQYF.

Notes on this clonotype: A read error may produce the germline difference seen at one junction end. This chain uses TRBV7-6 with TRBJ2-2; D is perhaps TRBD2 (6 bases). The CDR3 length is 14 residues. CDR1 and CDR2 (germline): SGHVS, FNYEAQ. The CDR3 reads CASSLGLNTGGLFF. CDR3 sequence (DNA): TGTGCCAGCAGCTTAGGACTGAACACCGGGGGGCTGTTTTTT.